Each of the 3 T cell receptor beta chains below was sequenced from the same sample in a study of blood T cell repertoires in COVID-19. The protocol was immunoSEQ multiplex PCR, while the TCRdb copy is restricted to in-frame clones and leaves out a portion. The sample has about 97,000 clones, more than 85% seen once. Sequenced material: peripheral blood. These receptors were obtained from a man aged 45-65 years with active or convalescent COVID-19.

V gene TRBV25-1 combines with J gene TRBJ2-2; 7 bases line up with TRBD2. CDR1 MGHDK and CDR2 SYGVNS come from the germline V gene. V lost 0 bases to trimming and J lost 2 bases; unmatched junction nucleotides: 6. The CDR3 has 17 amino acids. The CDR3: CASSEYPSGSNTGELFF. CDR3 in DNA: TGTGCCAGCAGTGAATATCCTAGCGGATCTAACACCGGGGAGCTGTTTTTT.

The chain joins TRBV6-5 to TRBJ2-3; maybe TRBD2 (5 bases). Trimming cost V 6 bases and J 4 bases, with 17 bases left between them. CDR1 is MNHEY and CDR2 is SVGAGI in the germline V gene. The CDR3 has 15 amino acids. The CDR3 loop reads CASSRTHTRADTQYF. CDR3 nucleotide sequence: TGTGCCAGCAGCCGAACACACACGAGGGCAGATACGCAGTATTTT.

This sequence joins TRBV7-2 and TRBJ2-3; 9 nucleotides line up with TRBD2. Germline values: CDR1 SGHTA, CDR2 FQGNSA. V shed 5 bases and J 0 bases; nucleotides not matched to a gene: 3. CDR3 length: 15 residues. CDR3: CASSMTSGSTDTQYF. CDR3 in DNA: TGTGCCAGCAGCATGACTAGCGGTAGCACAGATACGCAGTATTTT.